The following is a T cell receptor (beta chain) sequence with its context. This clonotype was counted many times. The clone's antigen remains unknown. Per-nucleotide qualities are absent, and no much larger clonotype sits a single base away. The CDR3, from cysteine to phenylalanine, totals 13 residues. CDR3 DNA only is kept here, 39 bases in frame from base 1. Trimming costs V 0 bases and J 6 bases, and their ends lie 6 bases apart. CDR1 is given as SGHAT and CDR2 as FQNNGV, both from the germline V gene. TCR beta CDR3 regions were amplified from RNA transcripts. The TCR CDR3 was subjected to a first round of RT-PCR using the HTBI primer set and the Qiagen OneStep RT-PCR kit. Libraries were constructed in a second round of multiplex PCR, after which size selection and purification were carried out. Libraries were sequenced paired-end with 100 bp reads on an Illumina HiSeq2000. Turning to the authors' computational methods: Raw data were processed with SOAPnuke, discarding reads with adapters, uncalled bases, mean Phred below 15, or no exact constant-primer or identifier match. High-quality paired reads were merged with COPE v1.2.5, and unique nucleotide sequences were defined as clonotypes. MiTCR v1.1 was used to align the clonotypes against IMGT TRBV, TRBD and TRBJ reference segments. Only V-J combinations with frequency above 0.0001, covering roughly 99% of repertoires, were analysed. A TCS score was defined as the ratio between F50 (clonal expansion) and ExV (chaos), using BLOSUM62-based TCRdist between CDR3 peptides within each V-J. Welch's t-statistics and random forest reduced 450 to 600 V-J features to 10 to 15, which were used in a naive Bayes classifier (R e1071). The public reads were reanalyzed by TCRdb: fastp trimming at Q25, MiXCR alignment, in-frame beta chains only. Rows are unified per CDR3 protein, each entry keeping the most common DNA and genes. TCRdb, not the original authors, processed these V and J calls. The sample table shows roughly 360,000 distinct CDR3 sequences, and roughly 13% are seen once. The ten largest clones represent about a fifth of the sample.

Hyperthyroidism patients were newly diagnosed, had a disease duration of under 2 months, and were aged 18 to 65 years. Any patient with an uncontrolled infection, another autoimmune disease, pregnancy or lactation was excluded. Diagnoses relied on clinical symptoms, serum thyroxine and TRAb, thyroid ultrasound and orbital computed tomography. Blood from progressor patients was drawn when they were first diagnosed with hyperthyroidism, before any ophthalmopathy symptoms appeared. PBMCs were separated from roughly 9.6 ml of fresh peripheral blood using Ficoll-Paque density gradient centrifugation. Patients classed as progressors first received a Graves' hyperthyroidism diagnosis and then went on to develop ophthalmopathy during follow-up. Total RNA was extracted with Trizol reagent, and quality was checked on an Agilent 2100 Bioanalyzer. This sample is part of a study of T cells in Graves' hyperthyroidism and ophthalmopathy (dated by TCRdb to the late 2010s). With regard to the full study: Peripheral blood was sampled at the time of initial diagnosis, prior to any treatment. In roughly six Graves' hyperthyroidism patients, the study also compared T-cell repertoires from thyroid tissue with T-cell repertoires from blood. The approximately 90 discovery patients were divided at random into training and test sets in a 7:3 ratio. According to the paper, TCR Vbeta CDR3 sequencing was carried out on 135 peripheral blood samples, which came from approximately 43 ophthalmopathy, 80 or so hyperthyroidism and approximately 17 progressor patients. Following sampling, methimazole starting at 30 mg daily was given to hyperthyroidism patients, and high-dose intravenous methylprednisolone was given to ophthalmopathy patients. To identify TCR V-J signatures that set the groups apart, the researchers used a discovery cohort of 100 patients, made up of roughly 40 with Graves' ophthalmopathy and some 60 with stable Graves' hyperthyroidism. Whether ophthalmopathy could be predicted prospectively was tested in an independent validation cohort made up of under 20 hyperthyroidism patients plus 17 patients who later progressed to ophthalmopathy.

General conclusions and limits of the study: Ophthalmopathy was separated from stable hyperthyroidism by a 13 V-J signature model, with about 88% sensitivity and about 84% specificity obtained in cross-validation and 80%/75% obtained in testing. Most expanded thyroid clonotypes (frequency above 0.001) were also detected in blood, suggesting blood repertoires may reflect thyroid immune responses. No statistical method was used to set the sample size in advance, and investigators knew the group allocation. In validation, the model predicted progression to ophthalmopathy a median of about 5.9 months before onset, with approximately 68% sensitivity and roughly 77% specificity.

The sequence came from a man aged 25-45 years with Graves' hyperthyroidism that later progressed to Graves' ophthalmopathy. The material sequenced was blood. Recombination linked TRBV11-2 to TRBJ2-1; the D gene assignment is ambiguous. The DNA reads TGTGCCAGCAGCTTAGAGTTGATCAATGAGCAGTTCTTC. Its translation is CASSLELINEQFF.